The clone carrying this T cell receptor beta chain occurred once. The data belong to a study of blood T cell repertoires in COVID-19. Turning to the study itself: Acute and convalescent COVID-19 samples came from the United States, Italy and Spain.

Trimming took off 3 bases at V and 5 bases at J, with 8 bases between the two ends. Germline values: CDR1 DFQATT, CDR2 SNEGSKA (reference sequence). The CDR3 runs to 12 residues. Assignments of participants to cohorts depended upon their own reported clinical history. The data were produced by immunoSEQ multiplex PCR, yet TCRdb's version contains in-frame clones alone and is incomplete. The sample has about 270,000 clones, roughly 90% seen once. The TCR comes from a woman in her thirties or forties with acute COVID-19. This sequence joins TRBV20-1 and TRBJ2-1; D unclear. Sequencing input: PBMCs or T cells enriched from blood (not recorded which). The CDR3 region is CSASIRDNEQFF. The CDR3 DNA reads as TGCAGTGCTAGTATCCGGGACAATGAGCAGTTCTTC.